The sequence of this T cell receptor beta chain was determined in a study of blood T cell repertoires in COVID-19 (dated by TCRdb to 2020 to 2022). Regarding the study in general: The collaborator samples originated in the United States, Italy and Spain and spanned the acute and convalescent phases of COVID-19. The prospective study material was composed of cDNA or gDNA derived from T cells, B-cell-depleted T cells, or PBMCs. Where available, HLA class I and class II types were taken from metadata supplied by the sample provider and were not determined by assay-based typing. Sample metadata almost always included a de-identified subject ID, COVID-19 status, age in years and sex. Samples were obtained from the ongoing ImmuneRACE study (first 160 participants) and from over a thousand subjects provided by 6 global collaborators. Subjects who had been exposed to COVID-19, were actively infected with it, or had recovered from it provided the deeply sampled blood TCRbeta repertoires that made up the dataset. The repertoires were released in a freely available public database intended as a resource for research on the immune response to SARS-CoV-2. Results and caveats for the whole study, not just this receptor: The amount of clinical and demographic metadata varied by source and participant and was provided uncurated.

Collaborating institutions collected whole blood in K2EDTA tubes following their own protocols. For TCRbeta analysis, collaborators shipped samples as frozen whole blood, isolated PBMCs, or DNA extracted from either of those sample types. Trimming at the junction amounts to 0 bases on V and 8 bases on J, and the germline ends lie 5 bases apart. CDR1 and CDR2 (GTSNPN, SVGIG) derive from the germline V gene (reference sequence). The CDR3 runs 11 residues from the cysteine to the phenylalanine. The DNA shown is the 33-base CDR3, in frame from base 1. Comments on this clone: Which antigen it targets is not known. One base away there is no much larger clone; base qualities are not given.

The immunoSEQ Assay, a bias-controlled multiplex PCR, was used to amplify TCRbeta CDR3 regions from genomic DNA. For the original study's pipeline: Nucleated cell counts per sample were estimated from amplification of reference gene primers within the assay. To quantify the absolute abundance of each unique TCRbeta CDR3 rearrangement, sequence reads were collapsed and filtered. For each sample, productive Simpson clonality was calculated as the square root of Simpson's diversity index over productive rearrangements. TCRdb holds this immuneACCESS table with in-frame rearrangements only. Some clones are missing; in checked studies, unresolved V genes explain under half, and the rest has no known cause. The D gene and trimming were derived from the DNA, and the V and J assignments and clone size from that table. The sample includes about 150,000 clones, with approximately 73% observed a single time. In total, the top ten clones hold around 3.4% of the sample.

Source material: peripheral blood. The receptor comes from a woman of 80 years or more with acute or convalescent COVID-19. The V and J genes are TRBV30 and TRBJ2-1, with the D segment identity uncertain. The sequenced DNA: TGTGCCTGGAGTGTAGCCTATGAGCAGTTCTTC. This codes for CAWSVAYEQFF.